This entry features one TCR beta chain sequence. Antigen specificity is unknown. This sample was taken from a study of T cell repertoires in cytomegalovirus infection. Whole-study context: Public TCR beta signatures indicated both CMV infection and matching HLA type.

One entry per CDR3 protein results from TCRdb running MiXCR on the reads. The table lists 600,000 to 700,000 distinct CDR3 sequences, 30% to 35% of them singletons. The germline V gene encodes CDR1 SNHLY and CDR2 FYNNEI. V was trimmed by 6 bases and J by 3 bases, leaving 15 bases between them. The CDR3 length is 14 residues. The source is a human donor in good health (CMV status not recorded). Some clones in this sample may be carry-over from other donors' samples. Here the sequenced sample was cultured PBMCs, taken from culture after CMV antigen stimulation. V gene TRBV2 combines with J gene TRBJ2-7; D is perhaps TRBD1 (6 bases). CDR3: CASRTQGSYYEQYF. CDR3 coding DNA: TGTGCCAGCAGGACCCAGGGGTCTTACTACGAGCAGTACTTC.